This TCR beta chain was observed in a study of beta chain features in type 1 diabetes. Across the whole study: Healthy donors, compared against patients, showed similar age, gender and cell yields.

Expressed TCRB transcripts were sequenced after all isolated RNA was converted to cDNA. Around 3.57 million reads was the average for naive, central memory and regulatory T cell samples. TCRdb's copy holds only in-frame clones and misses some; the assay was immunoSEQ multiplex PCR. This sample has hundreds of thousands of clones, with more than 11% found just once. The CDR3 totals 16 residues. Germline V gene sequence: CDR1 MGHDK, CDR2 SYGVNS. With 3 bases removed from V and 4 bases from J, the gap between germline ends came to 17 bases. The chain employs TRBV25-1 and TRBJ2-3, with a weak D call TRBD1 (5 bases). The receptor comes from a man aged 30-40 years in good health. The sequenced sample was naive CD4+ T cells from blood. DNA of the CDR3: TGTGCCAGCAGTGAGATTGGGTCAACAGGAGCAGATACGCAGTATTTT. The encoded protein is CASSEIGSTGADTQYF.